One sample yielded the 15 T cell receptor beta chains listed below, sequenced in a study of cytomegalovirus exposure and HLA in healthy donors (dated by TCRdb to the late 2010s). Library prep was done by the immunoSEQ multiplex PCR assay. The multiplex PCR relied on a mix of 60 forward primers for TCR Vbeta segments and 13 reverse primers for TCR Jbeta segments. TCRdb holds this immuneACCESS table with in-frame rearrangements only. Some clones are missing; in checked studies, unresolved V genes explain under half, and the rest has no known cause. A total of about 200,000 clones appear in this sample, 75% to 90% of them only once. The top ten constitute around 0.3% of the sample. Sequencing input: PBMCs. These receptors were obtained from a woman under 40 in good health and CMV-seronegative.

The CDR3 sequence is CASSVRQVPSGANVLTF. The CDR3 DNA reads TGTGCCAGCAGCGTAAGGCAGGTCCCCTCTGGGGCCAACGTCCTGACTTTC. The genes are TRBV9 and TRBJ2-6; D ambiguous. The germline gives CDR1 SGDLS, CDR2 YYNGEE. V lost 1 base, J lost 0 bases, and 11 bases lay in between. There are 17 residues in the CDR3.

The chain has TRBV7-9 and TRBJ2-7; 8 nucleotides align to TRBD2. The CDR3 sequence is 15 residues long. Looked up from germline, CDR1 is SEHNR and CDR2 is FQNEAQ (reference sequence). V was clipped by 5 bases and J by 2 bases; unmatched bases: 8. CDR3 in amino acids: CASSTSSGRTYEQYF. The DNA of the CDR3 is TGTGCCAGCAGCACCTCTAGCGGGCGTACCTACGAGCAGTACTTC.

The chain employs TRBV4-2 and TRBJ2-2; 13 bases agree with TRBD2. This CDR3 is 17 amino acids long. Trimming cost V 3 bases and J 5 bases; bases outside gene matches: 6. In germline, CDR1 is LGHNA, CDR2 YNFKEQ. CDR3 sequence (DNA): TGTGCCAGCAGCCAGGCACTAGCGGGGGGGCGTACCGGGGAGCTGTTTTTT. Translation gives CASSQALAGGRTGELFF.

This clone was seen a few times. This chain's CDR3 is CASRRDTGELFF. In nucleotides, the CDR3 is TGTGCCAGCAGACGCGACACCGGGGAGCTGTTTTTT. The chain links TRBV7-9 to TRBJ2-2; no clear D gene. There are 12 residues in the CDR3. Trimming shortened V by 6 bases and J by 3 bases, and 5 bases separated the two germline ends. CDR1 and CDR2 from the germline V gene are SEHNR and FQNEAQ (reference sequence).

The rearrangement links TRBV18 to TRBJ1-5; D remains unclear. CDR3 length equals 15 residues. V lost 2 bases, J lost 0 bases, and 8 bases lay in between. The germline V gene encodes CDR1 KGHSH and CDR2 LQKENI. CDR3 DNA: TGTGCCAGCTCACCAGGCAGATCTAGCAATCAGCCCCAGCATTTT. It specifies CASSPGRSSNQPQHF.

Worth noting for this clone: Other DNA sequences in the same sample also yield this CDR3. The V call is TRBV27, the J call TRBJ2-3; D remains unclear. The germline CDR1 and CDR2 sequences are MNHEY and SMNVEV (reference sequence). There are 12 residues in the CDR3. Trimming stripped 3 bases from V and 5 bases from J, with 6 bases between. The CDR3 region is CASSLRGDTQYF. CDR3 coding DNA: TGTGCCAGCAGTTTGCGAGGAGATACGCAGTATTTT.

The chain links TRBV29-1 to TRBJ2-7; D uncertain. V shed 0 bases and J shed 4 bases, with 7 bases lying between them. Germline assignment: CDR1 SQVTM and CDR2 ANQGSEA. The CDR3 consists of 12 residues. CDR3 sequence: CSVEDRGYEQYF. The CDR3 DNA follows: TGCAGCGTTGAAGATCGCGGTTACGAGCAGTACTTC.

CDR3 residues: CASSLGQGHNQPQHF. In nucleotides, the CDR3 is TGTGCCAGCAGTCTTGGACAGGGCCATAATCAGCCCCAGCATTTT. This sequence joins TRBV5-6 and TRBJ1-5; 8 bases fit TRBD1. V lost 5 bases to trimming and J lost 4 bases; unmatched junction nucleotides: 8. This CDR3 spans 15 amino acids. From germline, CDR1 is SGHDT and CDR2 YYEEEE. The variable domain in full, with the rest retrieved from reference TRBV5-6 and TRBJ1-5, is DAGVTQSPTHLIKTRGQQVTLRCSPKSGHDTVSWYQQALGQGPQFIFQYYEEEERQRGNFPDRFSGHQFPNYSSELNVNALLLGDSALYLCASSLGQGHNQPQHFGDGTRLSIL.

The rearrangement uses TRBV28 and TRBJ1-2, with 7 nucleotides matching TRBD1. Germline CDR1 and CDR2: MDHEN and SYDVKM. The CDR3 covers 15 residues. V shed 3 bases, J shed 5 bases, and the junction held 9 bases outside the gene matches. In DNA, the CDR3 is TGTGCCAGCAGTTTCCGGGACAGAAATTTATATGGCTACACCTTC. Translated: CASSFRDRNLYGYTF.

V usage is TRBV15 and J usage is TRBJ1-2; 7 nucleotides agree with TRBD1. The germline V gene has CDR1 LNHNV and CDR2 YYDKDF (reference sequence). The junction had 13 bases not matched to a gene; V was cut back by 0 bases and J by 6 bases. CDR3 length: 17 residues. The CDR3 spells CATSRDLGSGGKDGYTF. The CDR3 DNA reads TGTGCCACCAGCAGAGATCTTGGGTCAGGGGGTAAGGATGGCTACACCTTC.

The gene calls are TRBV6-5 and TRBJ1-3, with 7 nucleotides matching TRBD1. The CDR3 contains 15 residues. Germline assignment: CDR1 MNHEY and CDR2 SVGAGI. The ends lost 7 bases at V and 0 bases at J; junction bases unmatched: 6. Written as DNA, the CDR3 is TGTGCCAGCACCGGACAGGCGTCCTCTGGAAACACCATATATTTT. Translation gives CASTGQASSGNTIYF.

The chain recombines TRBV4-1 with TRBJ2-5; maybe TRBD2 (5 bases). The CDR3 length is 15 residues. In germline, CDR1 is MGHRA, CDR2 YSYEKL. Trimming stripped 1 base from V and 6 bases from J, with 15 bases between. The CDR3 DNA is TGCGCCAGCAGCCAAGCTGGACTGGGTTGGCAGACCCAGTACTTC. Protein sequence: CASSQAGLGWQTQYF.

The V call is TRBV6-6, the J call TRBJ2-5, with 10 nucleotides matching TRBD2. The CDR3 totals 15 residues. Germline V gene sequence: CDR1 MNHNY, CDR2 SVGAGI (reference sequence). J was trimmed by 5 bases and V by 5 bases; bases with no gene match: 8. The CDR3 here is CASSPRERGGETQYF. CDR3 nucleotides: TGTGCCAGCAGTCCCAGGGAGCGGGGGGGGGAGACCCAGTACTTC.

The genes are TRBV5-6 and TRBJ1-6, with 10 bases that match TRBD1. Germline loops: CDR1 SGHDT, CDR2 YYEEEE. V trimming: 4 bases; J trimming: 9 bases; junction bases outside the gene matches: 7. The CDR3 length is 15 residues. The CDR3 loop is CASSPGTGAGSPLHF. The CDR3 region has the DNA TGTGCCAGCAGCCCCGGGACAGGGGCTGGTTCACCCCTCCACTTT.

The chain links TRBV18 to TRBJ2-3; 7 bases line up with TRBD1. The CDR3 has 14 residues. Germline V gene lookup returns CDR1 KGHSH and CDR2 LQKENI. V was clipped by 0 bases and J by 3 bases; unmatched bases: 0. CDR3 sequence: CASSPPTGTDTQYF. As DNA, the CDR3 is TGTGCCAGCTCACCACCGACAGGGACAGATACGCAGTATTTT.